The 11 T cell receptor beta chains in this list originate from one sample, sequenced in a study of T cell responses to AZD1222 COVID-19 vaccine. The repertoire was sequenced with immunoSEQ multiplex PCR; TCRdb's copy has only in-frame clones and lacks some. The sample shows about 120,000 clones, more than 85% of them seen only once. The specimen comprised peripheral blood, sampled on day 0 of MenACWY control vaccination. The receptors stem from an adult in good health.

V usage is TRBV7-9 and J usage is TRBJ1-1, with D unclear. Germline lookup yields CDR1 SEHNR and CDR2 FQNEAQ (reference sequence). The CDR3 loop spans 13 amino acids. Trimming took off 6 bases at V and 5 bases at J, with 13 bases between the two ends. Here the CDR3 reads CASSQVRRTEAFF. DNA of the CDR3: TGTGCCAGCAGTCAAGTGAGAAGGACTGAAGCTTTCTTT.

V gene TRBV5-1 combines with J gene TRBJ2-1; the D is unclear. The CDR3 has 13 residues. Germline assignment: CDR1 SGHRS and CDR2 YFSETQ. The V end lost 0 bases, the J end lost 5 bases, and 6 bases lay between the germline ends. CDR3 coding DNA: TGCGCCAGCAGCTTGGTTTGGGACAATGAGCAGTTCTTC. This codes for CASSLVWDNEQFF.

The V call is TRBV28, the J call TRBJ1-4; D unresolved. Germline CDR1 is MDHEN and CDR2 is SYDVKM. The germline V and J ends were trimmed by 6 bases and 8 bases, with 10 bases remaining between them. The CDR3 is 12 residues long. The CDR3 protein is CASSPRKEKLFF. The CDR3 bases are TGTGCCAGCAGCCCCCGGAAGGAAAAACTGTTTTTT.

The chain combines TRBV7-9 with TRBJ1-2; TRBD1 matches 9 bases. The V segment lost 5 bases and the J segment 3 bases; nucleotides outside the gene matches: 7. The CDR3 sequence is 15 residues long. The germline V gene has CDR1 SEHNR and CDR2 FQNEAQ (reference sequence). DNA for the CDR3: TGTGCCAGCAGCCGAGGACAGGGGCTACACTATGGCTACACCTTC. This encodes CASSRGQGLHYGYTF.

The count of this clone is one. The chain is built from TRBV6-5 and TRBJ2-7, with 7 bases lining up with TRBD1. The germline gives CDR1 MNHEY, CDR2 SVGAGI. V trimming: 0 bases; J trimming: 0 bases; junction bases outside the gene matches: 5. The CDR3 is made up of 16 amino acids. CDR3 coding DNA: TGTGCCAGCAGTTACTCGACAGGGCGGTACTCCTACGAGCAGTACTTC. Translating gives CASSYSTGRYSYEQYF.

V is TRBV5-8 and J is TRBJ2-5; D not resolved. The CDR3 spans 13 residues. With 4 bases removed from V and 6 bases from J, the gap between germline ends came to 13 bases. From germline, CDR1 is SGHTS and CDR2 YDEGEE. CDR3 in amino acids: CASSLGDRQTQYF. The CDR3, as DNA: TGTGCCAGCAGCCTGGGTGACCGGCAGACCCAGTACTTC.

This clone occurred a few times. This chain links TRBV7-9 with TRBJ1-2, with 9 bases identical to TRBD1. CDR1 SEHNR and CDR2 FQNEAQ come from the germline V gene (reference sequence). This CDR3 contains 13 residues. V lost 5 bases, J lost 4 bases, and 2 bases stayed unmatched. The DNA for the CDR3 is TGTGCCAGCAGCAAGACAGGGGGCTATGGCTACACCTTC. Protein: CASSKTGGYGYTF.

This chain links TRBV30 with TRBJ2-3, with 11 positions matching TRBD2. CDR1 GTSNPN and CDR2 SVGIG come from the germline V gene (reference sequence). Germline trimming cut 5 bases from V and 6 bases from J; bases unmatched to any gene: 10. The CDR3 loop spans 15 amino acids. The CDR3 DNA follows: TGTGCCTGGGGGCGGCGACTAGCGGGATCGGATACGCAGTATTTT. It codes for CAWGRRLAGSDTQYF.

This rearrangement joins TRBV7-2 to TRBJ2-3; no firm D call. The CDR3 totals 14 residues. Germline V gene sequence: CDR1 SGHTA, CDR2 FQGNSA. Trimming pared 8 bases from V and 5 bases from J, leaving 17 bases between. The CDR3 coding sequence is TGTGCCAGCCTCCGGAAAGTGCAGATAGATACGCAGTATTTT. It encodes CASLRKVQIDTQYF.

The J gene is TRBJ1-6, the V gene TRBV24-1; 7 nucleotides line up with TRBD1. The length of the CDR3 is 17 residues. The germline CDR1 and CDR2 sequences are KGHDR and SFDVKD. Germline trimming cut 0 bases from V and 9 bases from J; bases unmatched to any gene: 10. The CDR3 sequence: CATSDLNDRDSLSPLHF. The DNA of the CDR3 is TGTGCCACCAGTGATTTGAACGACAGGGACTCCCTTTCACCCCTCCACTTT.

This chain joins TRBV7-9 and TRBJ2-1; TRBD1 aligns across 7 bases. Germline lookup yields CDR1 SEHNR and CDR2 FQNEAQ (reference sequence). The V and J ends lost 8 bases and 5 bases, in that order; junction bases with no gene match: 12. This CDR3 is built from 15 residues. The CDR3 DNA follows: TGTGCCAGCGCCTCTCTACAGGGGAAAAACAATGAGCAGTTCTTC. Translating it yields CASASLQGKNNEQFF.